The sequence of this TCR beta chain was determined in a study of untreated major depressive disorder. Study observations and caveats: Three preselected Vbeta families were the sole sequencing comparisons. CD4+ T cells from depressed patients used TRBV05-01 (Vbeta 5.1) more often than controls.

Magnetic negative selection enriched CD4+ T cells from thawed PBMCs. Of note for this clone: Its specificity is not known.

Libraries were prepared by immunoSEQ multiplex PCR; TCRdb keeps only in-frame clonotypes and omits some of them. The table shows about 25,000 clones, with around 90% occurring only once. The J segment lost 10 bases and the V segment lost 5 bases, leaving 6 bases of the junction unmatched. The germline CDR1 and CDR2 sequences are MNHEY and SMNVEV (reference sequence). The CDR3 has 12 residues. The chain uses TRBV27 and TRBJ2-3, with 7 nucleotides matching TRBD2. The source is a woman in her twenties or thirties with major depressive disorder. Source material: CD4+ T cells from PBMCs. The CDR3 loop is CASSVAGLPQYF. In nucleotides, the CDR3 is TGTGCCAGCAGTGTTGCGGGACTACCGCAGTATTTT.